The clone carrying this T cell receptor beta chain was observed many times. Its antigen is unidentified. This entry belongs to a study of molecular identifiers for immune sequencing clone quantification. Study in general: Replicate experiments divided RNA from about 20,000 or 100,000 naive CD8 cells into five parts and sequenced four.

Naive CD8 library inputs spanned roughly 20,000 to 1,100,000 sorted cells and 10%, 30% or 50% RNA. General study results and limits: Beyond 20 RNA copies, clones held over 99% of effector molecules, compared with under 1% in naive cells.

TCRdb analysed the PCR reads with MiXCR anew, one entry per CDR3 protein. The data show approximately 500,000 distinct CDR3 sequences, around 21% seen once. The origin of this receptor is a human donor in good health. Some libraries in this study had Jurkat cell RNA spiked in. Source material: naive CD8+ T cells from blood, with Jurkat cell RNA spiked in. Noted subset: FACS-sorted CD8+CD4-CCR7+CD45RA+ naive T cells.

This CDR3 is CSGDWTGGNEQFF. The DNA for the CDR3 is TGCAGCGGTGATTGGACAGGGGGCAATGAGCAGTTCTTC. The V call is TRBV29-1, the J call TRBJ2-1; 10 bases fit TRBD1. CDR1 and CDR2 (germline): SQVTM, ANQGSEA. The junction had 6 bases not matched to a gene; V was cut back by 7 bases and J by 6 bases. The CDR3 loop spans 13 amino acids.